The 20 T cell receptor beta chains below all came from one sample that was sequenced in a study of blood T cell repertoires in COVID-19. Profiling relied on immunoSEQ multiplex PCR, and the TCRdb table lists in-frame clones only, not all of them. The sample has roughly 220,000 clones, around 81% seen once. Sequenced input: peripheral blood. All receptors derive from a woman aged 25 to 39 who had recovered from COVID-19.

The chain links TRBV18 to TRBJ1-1; 7 bases are a match to TRBD1. The CDR3 is 15 residues long. V dropped 3 bases and J dropped 0; count of bases not matched to a gene: 4. Germline V gives CDR1 KGHSH, CDR2 LQKENI. The CDR3 spells CASSPKGAMNTEAFF. DNA for the CDR3: TGTGCCAGCTCACCCAAGGGGGCAATGAACACTGAAGCTTTCTTT.

The chain joins TRBV6-5 to TRBJ1-4; the D gene is possibly TRBD1 (5 bases). The CDR3 sequence is 13 residues long. Germline CDR1 reads MNHEY; CDR2 reads SVGAGI. The V end was cut by 7 bases, the J end by 6 bases, with 12 bases between. For the CDR3, the DNA is TGTGCCAGCACAAACGGACAATATGAAAAACTGTTTTTT. Translation gives CASTNGQYEKLFF.

V usage is TRBV2 and J usage is TRBJ2-3, with 10 nucleotides matching TRBD2. CDR1 is SNHLY, CDR2 FYNNEI, per germline. J gave up 3 bases and V 4 bases, and 7 bases lay outside the gene matches. The CDR3 loop spans 16 amino acids. In DNA form, the CDR3 reads TGTGCCAGCAGTGGTCTAGCGGGAGCGGATACAGATACGCAGTATTTT. It encodes CASSGLAGADTDTQYF.

About this clone: A read error may account for a junction end that differs from germline. This sequence joins TRBV7-2 and TRBJ2-1; 7 bases agree with TRBD2. Germline V gives CDR1 SGHTA, CDR2 FQGNSA. The CDR3 is made up of 15 amino acids. The CDR3 region has the DNA TGTGTCAGCGGGGCGGAGTTTTTCTCCTACAATGAGCAGTTCTTC. Protein: CVSGAEFFSYNEQFF.

V gene TRBV28 combines with J gene TRBJ2-2; TRBD2 matches at 12 bases. Germline V gene data show CDR1 as MDHEN and CDR2 as SYDVKM. J gave up 5 bases and V 8 bases, and 9 bases lay outside the gene matches. The CDR3 totals 16 residues. The CDR3 here is CASLTSGRRGTGELFF. For the CDR3, the DNA is TGTGCCAGCCTAACTAGCGGGAGGAGAGGGACCGGGGAGCTGTTTTTT.

The chain links TRBV28 to TRBJ2-7; possible D gene TRBD2, 7 bases. Germline CDR1 MDHEN, CDR2 SYDVKM. The CDR3 is 14 amino acids. V was clipped by 5 bases and J by 7 bases, with 18 bases between them. CDR3 sequence (DNA): TGTGCCAGCAGTGGGGGGGGCAGGACTAATGAGCAGTACTTC. It encodes CASSGGGRTNEQYF.

This clone was seen only a few times. V and J are TRBV30 and TRBJ2-3; D remains unclear. Germline CDR1 and CDR2: GTSNPN and SVGIG (reference sequence). V was shortened by 2 bases and J by 4 bases, with 10 bases between the two germline ends. This CDR3 is built from 13 residues. CDR3 DNA sequence: TGTGCCTGGAGTTCATCGACTCCAGATACGCAGTATTTT. Its protein product is CAWSSSTPDTQYF.

V is TRBV11-2 and J is TRBJ1-2; 11 nucleotides align to TRBD1. This CDR3 has 18 residues. CDR1 is SGHAT, CDR2 FQNNGV, per germline. V lost 3 bases to trimming and J lost 3 bases; unmatched junction nucleotides: 12. CDR3 bases: TGTGCCAGCAGCTTTCGGTTTGGACAGGGGGCACCCTACTATGGCTACACCTTC. Encoded protein: CASSFRFGQGAPYYGYTF.

V gene TRBV21-1 combines with J gene TRBJ2-7; the table's D gene call, TRBD2, was not cross checked with the DNA. TRBV21-1 is a pseudogene locus. This CDR3 is built from 19 residues. CDR3 sequence reads: CASSKGESFSGTPGYEQYF. The CDR3 DNA reads TGTGCCAGCAGCAAAGGCGAGAGCTTCTCCGGGACTCCGGGCTACGAGCAGTACTTC.

This sequence joins TRBV28 and TRBJ1-6; the match to TRBD1 covers 7 bases. J lost 5 bases, V lost 11 bases, and 3 bases had no gene match. From germline, CDR1 is MDHEN and CDR2 SYDVKM. This CDR3 comprises 12 residues. Here the CDR3 DNA reads TGTGCCTCGACAGGGAATAATTCACCCCTCCACTTT. Translated: CASTGNNSPLHF.

This rearrangement joins TRBV9 to TRBJ1-2, with TRBD1 matching 8 bases. Germline V gives CDR1 SGDLS, CDR2 YYNGEE. With 6 bases clipped from V and 4 bases from J, the junction kept 5 bases outside the gene matches. This CDR3 is 13 amino acids long. The CDR3 sequence: CASNPQGAYGYTF. The CDR3 bases are TGTGCCAGCAACCCTCAGGGGGCCTATGGCTACACCTTC.

The rearrangement links TRBV6-5 to TRBJ2-1; 7 bases are a match to TRBD2. Germline-derived CDR1 and CDR2 are MNHEY and SVGAGI. CDR3 size: 15 residues. The V gene end was trimmed by 2 bases and the J gene end by 5 bases; junction bases not matched to a gene: 6. The CDR3 DNA reads as TGTGCCAGCAGTTACCCCCCTAGCGGAGACAATGAGCAGTTCTTC. This sequence encodes CASSYPPSGDNEQFF.

This clone was seen only once. The chain links TRBV5-1 to TRBJ1-1; D possibly corresponds to TRBD1 (5 bases). CDR1 and CDR2 (germline): SGHRS, YFSETQ. CDR3 length: 14 residues. V lost 7 bases and J 2 bases, leaving 15 bases between the germline ends. This CDR3 is CASGFSGGNTEAFF. The CDR3 coding sequence is TGCGCCAGCGGGTTTTCGGGGGGTAACACTGAAGCTTTCTTT.

This clone was counted once. The chain joins TRBV10-3 to TRBJ2-7, with 9 bases that match TRBD1. The CDR3 is 18 amino acids. Per germline, CDR1 ENHRY and CDR2 SYGVKD. V trimming: 2 bases; J trimming: 0 bases; junction bases outside the gene matches: 11. CDR3 protein: CAISEPNSGTGSSYEQYF. DNA of the CDR3: TGTGCCATCAGTGAGCCTAACTCCGGGACAGGGAGCTCCTACGAGCAGTACTTC.

The CDR3 loop reads CSVEDPDRSLETQYF. In DNA form, the CDR3 reads TGCAGCGTTGAAGACCCTGACAGGTCCCTTGAGACCCAGTACTTC. The chain links TRBV29-1 to TRBJ2-5, with a weak D call TRBD1 (6 bases). The ends were cut back, 0 bases at V and 5 bases at J, with 16 bases in the middle. The CDR3 is 15 amino acids. Germline V gene sequence: CDR1 SQVTM, CDR2 ANQGSEA.

This clone was seen a single time. V and J are TRBV19 and TRBJ2-2, with D possibly matching TRBD1 (6 bases). Per germline, CDR1 LNHDA and CDR2 SQIVND (reference sequence). Trimming stripped 7 bases from V and 0 bases from J, with 12 bases between. CDR3 length: 15 residues. CDR3 protein: CASIGQTTNTGELFF. The CDR3 DNA reads as TGTGCCAGTATTGGACAGACTACGAACACCGGGGAGCTGTTTTTT.

The chain employs TRBV9 and TRBJ2-1; D perhaps matches TRBD1 (5 bases). The germline V gene encodes CDR1 SGDLS and CDR2 YYNGEE. CDR3 length equals 16 residues. With 3 bases removed from V and 3 bases from J, the gap between germline ends came to 16 bases. In DNA form, the CDR3 reads TGTGCCAGCAGCGAGGGGCAGGCGGCCTACTACAATGAGCAGTTCTTC. This encodes CASSEGQAAYYNEQFF.

The chain is built from TRBV5-6 and TRBJ2-7; 7 bases line up with TRBD2. V was clipped by 6 bases and J by 2 bases; unmatched bases: 11. From germline, CDR1 is SGHDT and CDR2 YYEEEE. The CDR3 sequence is 15 residues long. The CDR3 is CASTTTSGGAYEQYF. CDR3 in DNA: TGTGCCAGCACCACGACGTCGGGGGGAGCCTACGAGCAGTACTTC.

The chain joins TRBV18 to TRBJ1-2; 9 bases map to TRBD1. The CDR3 runs 16 residues. CDR1 and CDR2 (germline): KGHSH, LQKENI. V lost 3 bases, J lost 4 bases, and 9 bases stayed unmatched. In nucleotides, the CDR3 is TGTGCCAGCTCACCGGACCCTACAGGGGGCGGCTATGGCTACACCTTC. The encoded protein is CASSPDPTGGGYGYTF.

The rearrangement uses TRBV29-1 and TRBJ1-1; D might be TRBD1 (5 bases). Trimming removed 7 bases at V and 2 bases at J, with 14 bases between. CDR3 length: 13 residues. Germline CDR1 and CDR2: SQVTM and ANQGSEA. CDR3 coding DNA: TGCAGCGCCTCGGGCCAGGGTAACACTGAAGCTTTCTTT. It encodes CSASGQGNTEAFF.